This T cell receptor (beta chain) was observed in a study of T cells in Graves' hyperthyroidism and ophthalmopathy. The CDR3 consists of 15 residues. The germline V gene encodes CDR1 SGHRS and CDR2 YFSETQ. Trimming stripped 0 bases from V and 4 bases from J, with 13 bases between. RNA transcripts gave rise to amplified TCR beta CDR3 regions. The study used the HTBI primer set for a first-round RT-PCR of the TCR CDR3. A single record per CDR3 protein comes from TCRdb applying MiXCR to the multiplex PCR reads. Of around 340,000 distinct CDR3 sequences detected, 15% to 20% appear once; the ten largest clones hold around 16%. Diagnostic decisions used clinical symptoms, serum thyroxine and TRAb, thyroid ultrasound and orbital computed tomography. PBMCs stemmed from over 7.5 ml fresh peripheral blood. Broader study findings: Most clonotypes expanded in thyroid above 0.001 were likewise present in blood. In validation, the model predicted ophthalmopathy. These predictions came a median roughly six months before onset.

This clonotype has at least ten counts. Its antigen is undetermined. Specimen: blood. V gene TRBV5-1 combines with J gene TRBJ2-5, with TRBD1 as a possible D gene (6 bases). This TCR came from a woman aged 40 to 50 with Graves' ophthalmopathy. CDR3 nucleotide sequence: TGCGCCAGCAGCTTGGCCGACAGGTCGTCAGAGACCCAGTACTTC. This codes for CASSLADRSSETQYF. Full variable domain (remainder filled in from reference TRBV5-1 and TRBJ2-5): KAGVTQTPRYLIKTRGQQVTLSCSPISGHRSVSWYQQTPGQGLQFLFEYFSETQRNKGNFPGRFSGRQFSNSRSEMNVSTLELGDSALYLCASSLADRSSETQYFGPGTRLLVL.